This TCR beta chain was identified during a study of somatic mutations in cytotoxic T cells in rheumatoid arthritis. Across the whole study: Blood (approximately 30 ml EDTA) from each patient was taken right after diagnosis, before any treatment. Flow sorting yielded some V beta antibody-stained T-cell populations at nearly 100% purity, among them V beta1+ cells sequenced for TCRB.

Study findings and constraints: More than 20% of CD8+ cells belonged to the largest clone in about an eighth of the roughly 60 patients. In rheumatoid arthritis patients, unlike healthy controls, CD8+ clonality rose with age.

As concerns this clone: The antigen is unknown.

Method: immunoSEQ multiplex PCR; TCRdb's copy keeps in-frame clones and lacks some. Of around 15,000 clones listed, over 60% are singletons. The sample taken for sequencing was CD8+ T cells sorted from blood. The TCR comes from an adult with rheumatoid arthritis.

Here the CDR3 reads CASSLRTKEAFF. In DNA, the CDR3 is TGTGCCAGCAGCTTACGGACGAAGGAAGCTTTCTTT. The chain combines TRBV7-2 with TRBJ1-1; D ambiguous. Trimming took 2 bases from V and 8 from J, leaving 9 bases between them. Germline V gene data show CDR1 as SGHTA and CDR2 as FQGNSA. This CDR3 contains 12 residues.